The clone carrying this T cell receptor (beta chain) has more than one count but fewer than ten. Its specificity is unknown. The CDR3 contains 13 residues. Germline V gives CDR1 SGDLS, CDR2 YYNGEE. V gave up 2 bases and J gave up 4 bases; unmatched junction bases: 2. The data were taken from a study of T-cell memory formation after mild COVID-19. General observations from the study: Later expanders leaned CD4+, whereas day 15 to 85 contracting clones were balanced CD4/CD8. Memory cells collected pre-infection included some clones that later responded, suggesting cross-reactive memory joined.

TCRdb used MiXCR to reprocess the 5' RACE reads, holding one entry per CDR3 protein. Of fewer than 140,000 distinct CDR3 sequences in the sample, 17% were seen once. The source material was PBMCs or a T cell subset sorted from them (not recorded which). The clonotype comes from an adult woman who had mild COVID-19 (a few samples of this study predate the infection). Cell type and time point are not known. J is TRBJ1-1 and V is TRBV9, with 7 bases fitting TRBD1. CDR3 DNA sequence: TGTGCCAGCAGCGTTCCAGGGGGCACTGAAGCTTTCTTT. Amino acid sequence: CASSVPGGTEAFF.